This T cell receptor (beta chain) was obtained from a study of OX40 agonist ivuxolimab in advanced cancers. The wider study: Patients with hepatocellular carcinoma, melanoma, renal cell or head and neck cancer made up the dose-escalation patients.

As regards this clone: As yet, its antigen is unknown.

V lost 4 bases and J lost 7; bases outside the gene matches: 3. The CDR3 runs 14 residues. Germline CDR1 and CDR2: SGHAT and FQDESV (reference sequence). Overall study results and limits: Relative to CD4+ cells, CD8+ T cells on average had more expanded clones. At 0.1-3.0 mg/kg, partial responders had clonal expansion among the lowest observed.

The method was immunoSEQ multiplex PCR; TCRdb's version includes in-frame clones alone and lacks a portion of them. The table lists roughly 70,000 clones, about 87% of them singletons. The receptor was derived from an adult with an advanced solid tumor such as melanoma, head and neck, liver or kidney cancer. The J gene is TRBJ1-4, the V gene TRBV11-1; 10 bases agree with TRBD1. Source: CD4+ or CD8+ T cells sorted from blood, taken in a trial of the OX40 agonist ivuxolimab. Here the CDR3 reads CASSSTGGGEKLFF. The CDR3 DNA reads TGTGCCAGCAGCTCGACAGGGGGCGGTGAAAAACTGTTTTTT.